Presented here are 26 T cell receptor beta chains from one specimen sequenced in a study of identical twins. Each CDR3 protein is one row after TCRdb ran MiXCR on the 5' RACE reads. The top ten hold about an eighth of the sample, which has some 730,000 distinct CDR3 sequences, over 15% seen once. These records were also assigned to another study, of T cells expressing NK-cell markers.

The sample taken for sequencing was PBMCs. All receptors derive from a young woman in good health.

Only a few counts were recorded for this clonotype. The rearrangement joins TRBV20-1 to TRBJ2-3; tentatively, D is TRBD1 or TRBD2 (6 bases each). V was shortened by 4 bases and J by 5 bases, with 13 bases between the two germline ends. The V gene's germline CDR1 is DFQATT and CDR2 SNEGSKA (reference sequence). The CDR3 extends over 13 amino acids. The CDR3 protein is CSATWGAIDTQYF. CDR3 bases: TGCAGTGCTACCTGGGGGGCCATAGATACGCAGTATTTT.

In this sample, this clonotype turned up a few times. The rearrangement joins TRBV7-9 to TRBJ1-2; maybe TRBD1 (5 bases). CDR3 length: 12 amino acids. Germline V gene lookup returns CDR1 SEHNR and CDR2 FQNEAQ (reference sequence). Deletions cut 5 bases from V and 7 bases from J, with 11 bases between. CDR3 sequence: CASSAGRAGYTF. As DNA, the CDR3 is TGTGCCAGCAGCGCAGGCAGGGCTGGCTACACCTTC.

This clonotype was detected ten times or more. The chain combines TRBV7-2 with TRBJ2-7; D possibly corresponds to TRBD2 (5 bases). The ends were cut back, 3 bases at V and 2 bases at J, with 11 bases in the middle. The CDR3 totals 14 residues. Germline lookup yields CDR1 SGHTA and CDR2 FQGNSA. CDR3 loop: CASSLDGGPYEQYF. In DNA form, the CDR3 reads TGTGCCAGCAGCTTGGACGGAGGCCCCTACGAGCAGTACTTC.

This rearrangement joins TRBV5-1 to TRBJ1-1, with TRBD1 matching over 7 bases. Germline-derived CDR1 and CDR2 are SGHRS and YFSETQ. The trim removed 3 bases at V and 4 bases at J, leaving 6 bases unmatched. The CDR3 spans 14 residues. CDR3 protein: CASSSTGTRTEAFF. The CDR3 nucleotides are TGCGCCAGCAGCTCGACAGGGACCCGCACTGAAGCTTTCTTT. The complete variable domain, with remaining parts taken from reference TRBV5-1 and TRBJ1-1, reads KAGVTQTPRYLIKTRGQQVTLSCSPISGHRSVSWYQQTPGQGLQFLFEYFSETQRNKGNFPGRFSGRQFSNSRSEMNVSTLELGDSALYLCASSSTGTRTEAFFGQGTRLTVV.

This clonotype was observed a handful of times. The V call is TRBV7-3, the J call TRBJ2-2, with D possibly TRBD1 on 6 matching bases. Germline V gene sequence: CDR1 SGHTA, CDR2 FQGTGA. The CDR3 covers 15 residues. V gave up 0 bases and J gave up 1 base, with 6 bases separating them. CDR3 DNA sequence: TGTGCCAGCAGCTTAACAGGGGGGAACACCGGGGAGCTGTTTTTT. It yields the protein CASSLTGGNTGELFF.

This clonotype appeared a few times. The chain joins TRBV7-9 to TRBJ2-7, with 7 bases fitting TRBD1. Germline assignment: CDR1 SEHNR and CDR2 FQNEAQ (reference sequence). This CDR3 comprises 14 residues. Trimming took 7 bases from V and 8 from J; bases not matched to a gene: 14. CDR3: CASKTQGTDSKQYF. DNA of the CDR3: TGTGCCAGCAAAACACAGGGGACAGATTCTAAGCAGTACTTC.

Only a few counts were recorded for this clonotype. A junction boundary mismatches the germline segment, possibly from a read error. The chain links TRBV12-3 or TRBV12-4 to TRBJ2-5, with D perhaps given as TRBD1 or TRBD2 (7 bases each). The CDR3 extends over 13 amino acids. In DNA form, the CDR3 reads TGTGCCTGCAGCGGGGCAGGGGGAGAGACCCAGTACTTC. As protein: CACSGAGGETQYF.

The chain links TRBV5-5 to TRBJ2-7, with no clear D. Germline CDR1 SGHKS, CDR2 YYEKEE (reference sequence). This CDR3 is built from 12 residues. CDR3 protein: CASAVMTYEQYF. The CDR3 bases are TGTGCTAGTGCGGTTATGACCTACGAGCAGTACTTC.

The chain links TRBV16 to TRBJ1-1; 9 nucleotides match TRBD1. This CDR3 is 15 amino acids long. Per the germline V gene, CDR1 is KGHSY and CDR2 is FQNENV. The trim removed 4 bases at V and 4 bases at J, leaving 7 bases unmatched. CDR3: CASSPTTGGLTEAFF. As DNA, the CDR3 is TGTGCCAGCAGCCCTACGACAGGGGGTCTCACTGAAGCTTTCTTT.

The chain uses TRBV20-1 and TRBJ2-5, with 7 bases matching TRBD1. The CDR3 has 14 amino acids. Per germline, CDR1 DFQATT and CDR2 SNEGSKA (reference sequence). The V segment lost 6 bases and the J segment 1 base; nucleotides outside the gene matches: 8. Here the CDR3 reads CSAQRGLAQETQYF. CDR3 DNA sequence: TGCAGTGCCCAGAGGGGGCTAGCCCAAGAGACCCAGTACTTC.

This sequence joins TRBV20-1 and TRBJ2-2, with 7 nucleotides matching TRBD2. CDR1 is DFQATT, CDR2 SNEGSKA, per germline (reference sequence). The ends lost 2 bases at V and 2 bases at J; junction bases unmatched: 8. The CDR3 covers 16 residues. The CDR3: CSARKGGSGNTGELFF. For the CDR3, the DNA is TGCAGTGCTAGAAAGGGCGGGAGTGGCAACACCGGGGAGCTGTTTTTT.

V gene TRBV10-2 combines with J gene TRBJ2-1; a possible D gene is TRBD1 (5 bases). Per the germline V gene, CDR1 is WSHSY and CDR2 is SAAADI. The CDR3 is 15 amino acids. V was shortened by 3 bases and J by 5 bases, with 14 bases between the two germline ends. The CDR3 DNA sequence: TGCGCCAGCAGTGAATTAGGGGCAAGGGACAATGAGCAGTTCTTC. Translating it yields CASSELGARDNEQFF.

The chain has TRBV7-9 and TRBJ1-4; TRBD1 matches at 10 bases. Per the germline V gene, CDR1 is SEHNR and CDR2 is FQNEAQ (reference sequence). CDR3 length: 14 residues. V lost 6 bases, J lost 6 bases, and 4 bases stayed unmatched. CDR3 sequence reads: CASSPGTGDEKLFF. DNA for the CDR3: TGTGCCAGCAGTCCCGGGACAGGGGATGAAAAACTGTTTTTT.

This clonotype has just a few counts. V usage is TRBV6-7 and J usage is TRBJ2-2; weak D call: TRBD1 (5 bases). TRBV6-7 is an open reading frame whose function is uncertain. The CDR3 covers 16 residues. Trimming shortened V by 0 bases and J by 1 base, and 9 bases separated the two germline ends. CDR3: CASSYSVTGNTGELFF. Here the CDR3 DNA reads TGTGCCAGCAGTTACTCTGTTACAGGGAACACCGGGGAGCTGTTTTTT.

The genes are TRBV7-3 and TRBJ2-1; D unclear. This CDR3 is built from 13 residues. Germline V gene sequence: CDR1 SGHTA, CDR2 FQGTGA. V was cut by 6 bases and J by 8 bases, with 14 bases left in between. The CDR3: CASSLNNWDEQFF. The CDR3 DNA sequence: TGTGCCAGCAGTCTTAATAATTGGGATGAGCAGTTCTTC.

The genes are TRBV5-1 and TRBJ1-6; D may be TRBD1 (6 bases). Germline CDR1 and CDR2: SGHRS and YFSETQ. V lost 1 base to trimming and J lost 8 bases, with 16 bases between them. The CDR3 is 16 amino acids. CDR3 protein: CASSLLEAGDYSPLHF. The CDR3 DNA is TGCGCCAGCAGCTTGCTGGAGGCAGGGGACTATTCACCCCTCCACTTT. Complete variable domain (other parts from reference TRBV5-1 and TRBJ1-6): KAGVTQTPRYLIKTRGQQVTLSCSPISGHRSVSWYQQTPGQGLQFLFEYFSETQRNKGNFPGRFSGRQFSNSRSEMNVSTLELGDSALYLCASSLLEAGDYSPLHFGNGTRLTVT.

The chain is built from TRBV5-1 and TRBJ2-7, with 7 bases fitting TRBD1. The CDR3 is made up of 14 amino acids. Losses at the gene ends were 6 bases for V and 3 bases for J; bases not matched to a gene: 9. Germline V lookup: CDR1 SGHRS, CDR2 YFSETQ. This chain's CDR3 is CASTTTTGIYEQYF. CDR3 DNA: TGCGCCAGCACCACCACGACAGGGATCTACGAGCAGTACTTC.

This rearrangement joins TRBV6-1 to TRBJ1-5, with D possibly being TRBD1 (5 bases). This CDR3 spans 14 amino acids. CDR1 is MNHNS, CDR2 SASEGT, per germline. V lost 2 bases to trimming and J lost 6 bases, with 11 bases between them. CDR3: CASSERGEGQPQHF. CDR3 DNA sequence: TGTGCCAGCAGTGAACGAGGGGAGGGTCAGCCCCAGCATTTT.

The V and J genes are TRBV9 and TRBJ2-7, with 7 bases that match TRBD2. The junction had 10 bases not matched to a gene; V was cut back by 4 bases and J by 6 bases. Looked up from germline, CDR1 is SGDLS and CDR2 is YYNGEE. CDR3 length: 14 residues. Here the CDR3 DNA reads TGTGCCAGCAGCCCGGAGGTAGCGGGCGGCGAGCAGTACTTC. Its protein product is CASSPEVAGGEQYF.

The table lists this clonotype with a few counts. This rearrangement joins TRBV3-1 to TRBJ1-2; D is undetermined. The V end was cut by 4 bases, the J end by 0 bases, with 12 bases between. The CDR3 is made up of 15 amino acids. Germline values: CDR1 LGHDT, CDR2 YNNKEL (reference sequence). CDR3 nucleotide sequence: TGTGCCAGCAGCCCACAGACAATCGCTAACTATGGCTACACCTTC. This gives the protein CASSPQTIANYGYTF.

The chain combines TRBV12-3 or TRBV12-4 with TRBJ2-5, with 8 bases fitting TRBD2. V lost 5 bases to trimming and J lost 5 bases; unmatched junction nucleotides: 13. The CDR3 totals 16 residues. CDR3 DNA: TGTGCCAGCAGTCTTCCCTTGCGGGAGGCGGCGGAGACCCAGTACTTC. This gives the protein CASSLPLREAAETQYF.

The chain carries TRBV12-3 or TRBV12-4 and TRBJ1-2, with a possible D match to TRBD1 (6 bases). This CDR3 spans 14 amino acids. V lost 6 bases and J 2 bases, leaving 13 bases between the germline ends. The CDR3 protein is CASSAGAVNYGYTF. CDR3 in DNA: TGTGCCAGCAGCGCAGGGGCAGTGAACTATGGCTACACCTTC.

This clonotype has more than one count but fewer than ten. V and J are TRBV12-3 or TRBV12-4 and TRBJ1-4; D possibly corresponds to TRBD1 (5 bases). There are 17 residues in the CDR3. V lost 6 bases to trimming and J lost 0 bases, with 17 bases between them. As DNA, the CDR3 is TGTGCCAGCAGGCCGTCCGGGACTCTTGCAACTAATGAAAAACTGTTTTTT. It is translated as CASRPSGTLATNEKLFF.

CDR3 DNA: TGTGCCAGCAGTACGTCCTTGGACAGGCGTTCTTACTATGGCTACACCTTC. Residues: CASSTSLDRRSYYGYTF. V gene TRBV27 combines with J gene TRBJ1-2; the match to TRBD1 covers 7 bases. V shed 5 bases, J shed 3 bases, and the junction held 15 bases outside the gene matches. Germline CDR1 MNHEY, CDR2 SMNVEV (reference sequence). This CDR3 spans 17 amino acids.

V and J are TRBV7-9 and TRBJ2-7; 7 bases are shared with TRBD2. CDR3 length: 12 residues. The junction had 7 bases not matched to a gene; V was cut back by 5 bases and J by 9 bases. Germline assignment: CDR1 SEHNR and CDR2 FQNEAQ (reference sequence). CDR3 amino acids: CASSHGGGGQYF. The DNA for the CDR3 is TGTGCCAGCAGCCATGGCGGGGGAGGGCAGTACTTC.

The rearrangement links TRBV4-1 to TRBJ2-1, with D unresolved. The germline CDR1 and CDR2 sequences are MGHRA and YSYEKL. There are 17 residues in the CDR3. Trimming shortened V by 4 bases and J by 0 bases, and 16 bases separated the two germline ends. The CDR3 loop is CASSPRPIPTSYNEQFF. The CDR3 DNA follows: TGCGCCAGCAGCCCTAGGCCCATCCCTACCTCCTACAATGAGCAGTTCTTC.